The source of this TCR beta chain is a study of PD-1 blockade in classical Hodgkin lymphoma. Study overall: Patients in the cohort were put on intravenous nivolumab, 3 mg/kg every 2 weeks.

Data came from immunoSEQ multiplex PCR; TCRdb stores just in-frame clones and leaves some out. The repertoire holds 8,000 to 8,500 clones, with about 86% as singletons. After removal of 5 bases from V and 2 bases from J, the junction contained 12 bases not matched to a gene. The germline V gene has CDR1 SEHNR and CDR2 FQNEAQ (reference sequence). CDR3 length: 18 amino acids. This clone has just one count. Its antigen is not identified. Study-wide results and caveats: Newly diagnosed and completely responding patients shared comparable baseline diversity.

Each and every patient relapsed after autologous stem cell transplantation, and patients got differing brentuximab vedotin exposure. Isolated CD8+ T cells were derived from thawed PBMCs through magnetic negative selection. The study recorded best responses of complete response, partial response or progressive disease. The specimen was CD8+ T cells from blood, collected at baseline. V usage is TRBV7-9 and J usage is TRBJ1-6; 7 nucleotides agree with TRBD1. This clonotype was obtained from a human donor with classical Hodgkin lymphoma. This CDR3 reads CASSGTADWGPYNSPLHF. CDR3 sequence (DNA): TGTGCCAGCAGCGGGACAGCGGATTGGGGACCCTATAATTCACCCCTCCACTTT.